Listed below are T cell receptor beta chains from one sample, sequenced in a study of shared clonotypes between healthy human individuals. TCRdb's copy holds only in-frame clones and misses some; the assay was immunoSEQ multiplex PCR. The sample comprises some 2.4 million clones, 90% to 95% of which are singletons, and more than 0.35% rests with the top ten. Sequencing input: naive CD4+ T cells from PBMCs. These receptors originate from a man aged 18 to 30 in good health. Some clones in this sample may be carry-over from other donors' samples. Each CDR3 is given with its conserved first and last residue. Fields, in order: V gene, D gene, clone size, J gene, CDR3 protein, CDR3 DNA. A D gene is named only where the DNA matches it firmly. Some rows have no size entry. The others give once, few or many, or a class for an expanded clone.

V gene: TRBV6-1; D gene: .; clone size: once; J gene: TRBJ2-1; CDR3 protein: CASRGPSQEQFF; CDR3 DNA: TGTGCCAGCAGGGGGCCCTCGCAGGAGCAGTTCTTC
V gene: TRBV5-1; D gene: TRBD2; clone size: .; J gene: TRBJ2-3; CDR3 protein: CASSASGSSTDTQYF; CDR3 DNA: TGCGCCAGCAGCGCAAGCGGGAGTAGCACAGATACGCAGTATTTT
V gene: TRBV5-1; D gene: TRBD1; clone size: .; J gene: TRBJ2-7; CDR3 protein: CASSLAVGDSKEQYF; CDR3 DNA: TGCGCCAGCAGCTTGGCCGTGGGGGACAGTAAGGAGCAGTACTTC
V gene: TRBV2; D gene: .; clone size: once; J gene: TRBJ2-7; CDR3 protein: CASNGGGSYEQYF; CDR3 DNA: TGTGCCAGCAACGGCGGCGGCTCCTACGAGCAGTACTTC
V gene: TRBV2; D gene: .; clone size: .; J gene: TRBJ1-1; CDR3 protein: CASRVTNTEAFF; CDR3 DNA: TGTGCCAGCAGAGTGACCAACACTGAAGCTTTCTTT
V gene: TRBV5-6; D gene: .; clone size: .; J gene: TRBJ1-2; CDR3 protein: CASTAAGFNYGYTF; CDR3 DNA: TGTGCCAGCACGGCGGCAGGATTTAACTATGGCTACACCTTC
V gene: TRBV28; D gene: .; clone size: .; J gene: TRBJ2-2; CDR3 protein: CASSFGAPNTGELFF; CDR3 DNA: TGTGCCAGCAGTTTTGGAGCCCCGAACACCGGGGAGCTGTTTTTT
V gene: TRBV5-4; D gene: .; clone size: .; J gene: TRBJ1-2; CDR3 protein: CASGLRGDGYTF; CDR3 DNA: TGTGCCAGCGGCCTCCGGGGAGATGGCTACACCTTC
V gene: TRBV19; D gene: .; clone size: .; J gene: TRBJ1-5; CDR3 protein: CASTLSGTSNQPQHF; CDR3 DNA: TGTGCCAGTACACTCTCCGGGACAAGCAATCAGCCCCAGCATTTT
V gene: TRBV28; D gene: .; clone size: once; J gene: TRBJ1-3; CDR3 protein: CASSPGTTYSGNTIYF; CDR3 DNA: TGTGCCAGCAGCCCAGGGACCACCTACTCTGGAAACACCATATATTTT
V gene: TRBV15; D gene: TRBD1; clone size: .; J gene: TRBJ1-5; CDR3 protein: CATSRALVRGDQPQHF; CDR3 DNA: TGTGCCACCAGCAGAGCCCTAGTCAGGGGGGATCAGCCCCAGCATTTT
V gene: TRBV10-3; D gene: .; clone size: .; J gene: TRBJ1-5; CDR3 protein: CATTGGRGVGTNQPQHF; CDR3 DNA: TGTGCCACCACGGGTGGCAGGGGAGTAGGAACTAATCAGCCCCAGCATTTT
V gene: TRBV4-2; D gene: .; clone size: .; J gene: TRBJ2-1; CDR3 protein: CASSQLTDRSYNEQFF; CDR3 DNA: TGTGCCAGCAGCCAACTGACTGACCGCTCCTACAATGAGCAGTTCTTC
V gene: TRBV5-1; D gene: .; clone size: once; J gene: TRBJ2-7; CDR3 protein: CASSRAAPDRSAYEQYF; CDR3 DNA: TGCGCCAGCAGCCGAGCTGCCCCGGACAGATCAGCCTACGAGCAGTACTTC
V gene: TRBV5-1; D gene: TRBD1; clone size: .; J gene: TRBJ2-7; CDR3 protein: CASSPDRAGEQYF; CDR3 DNA: TGCGCCAGCAGCCCGGACAGGGCAGGCGAGCAGTACTTC
V gene: TRBV7-2; D gene: TRBD1; clone size: .; J gene: TRBJ2-3; CDR3 protein: CASSQAPGQGTDTQYF; CDR3 DNA: TGTGCCAGCAGCCAAGCCCCGGGACAGGGTACAGATACGCAGTATTTT
V gene: TRBV7-8; D gene: TRBD1; clone size: .; J gene: TRBJ2-7; CDR3 protein: CASSAFPGQIYEQYF; CDR3 DNA: TGTGCCAGCAGCGCCTTTCCGGGACAGATCTACGAGCAGTACTTC
V gene: TRBV5-1; D gene: .; clone size: .; J gene: TRBJ2-3; CDR3 protein: CARYLTGTHLPSTDTQYF; CDR3 DNA: TGCGCCAGGTATTTAACCGGGACTCACCTCCCGTCCACAGATACGCAGTATTTT
V gene: TRBV7-9; D gene: TRBD1; clone size: .; J gene: TRBJ2-3; CDR3 protein: CASSYAPGQGYSDTQYF; CDR3 DNA: TGTGCCAGCAGCTACGCACCGGGACAGGGATATTCAGATACGCAGTATTTT
V gene: TRBV6-1; D gene: TRBD1; clone size: .; J gene: TRBJ1-2; CDR3 protein: CASSQAADRGSYGYTF; CDR3 DNA: TGTGCCAGCAGTCAAGCAGCAGACAGGGGATCCTATGGCTACACCTTC
V gene: TRBV2; D gene: TRBD2; clone size: .; J gene: TRBJ2-3; CDR3 protein: CATARGEGPDTQYF; CDR3 DNA: TGTGCCACCGCGCGAGGGGAGGGCCCAGATACGCAGTATTTT
V gene: TRBV11-2; D gene: TRBD2; clone size: .; J gene: TRBJ2-7; CDR3 protein: CASSLDFGSSGSLEQYF; CDR3 DNA: TGTGCCAGCAGCTTAGATTTTGGGTCTAGCGGGAGCCTCGAGCAGTACTTC
V gene: TRBV7-8; D gene: .; clone size: .; J gene: TRBJ1-5; CDR3 protein: CASSLISQPQHF; CDR3 DNA: TGTGCCAGCAGCTTAATCTCTCAGCCCCAGCATTTT
V gene: TRBV7-2; D gene: TRBD2; clone size: .; J gene: TRBJ2-7; CDR3 protein: CASSGTSGRAYEQYF; CDR3 DNA: TGTGCCAGCAGCGGCACTAGCGGGAGAGCCTACGAGCAGTACTTC
V gene: TRBV27; D gene: TRBD2; clone size: .; J gene: TRBJ2-2; CDR3 protein: CASRLKTGTSGNTGELFF; CDR3 DNA: TGTGCCAGCAGACTAAAAACCGGGACTAGCGGTAACACCGGGGAGCTGTTTTTT
V gene: TRBV5-1; D gene: TRBD1; clone size: .; J gene: TRBJ1-2; CDR3 protein: CASSSGTGEGRGYTF; CDR3 DNA: TGCGCCAGCAGCTCCGGGACAGGGGAGGGTAGGGGCTACACCTTC
V gene: TRBV25-1; D gene: TRBD1; clone size: once; J gene: TRBJ1-6; CDR3 protein: CASGDRKRNSPLHF; CDR3 DNA: TGTGCCAGCGGGGACAGAAAAAGGAATTCACCCCTCCACTTT
V gene: TRBV19; D gene: .; clone size: .; J gene: TRBJ1-2; CDR3 protein: CASSIGPDLYGYTF; CDR3 DNA: TGTGCCAGTAGTATAGGTCCGGATCTATATGGCTACACCTTC
V gene: TRBV2; D gene: .; clone size: .; J gene: TRBJ2-1; CDR3 protein: CASSEGQSSYNEQFF; CDR3 DNA: TGTGCCAGCAGTGAAGGACAGAGCTCCTACAATGAGCAGTTCTTC
V gene: TRBV5-1; D gene: TRBD1; clone size: .; J gene: TRBJ1-1; CDR3 protein: CASSLRTGGEAFF; CDR3 DNA: TGCGCCAGCAGCCTGAGGACAGGGGGAGAAGCTTTCTTT
V gene: TRBV9; D gene: .; clone size: .; J gene: TRBJ2-7; CDR3 protein: CASSPRGGRGYEQYF; CDR3 DNA: TGTGCCAGCAGCCCAAGGGGGGGCAGGGGCTACGAGCAGTACTTC
V gene: TRBV18; D gene: .; clone size: .; J gene: TRBJ1-1; CDR3 protein: CASSPDTKRRAFF; CDR3 DNA: TGTGCCAGCTCACCGGACACGAAACGAAGGGCTTTCTTT
V gene: TRBV30; D gene: TRBD2; clone size: .; J gene: TRBJ2-7; CDR3 protein: CALGLADEQYF; CDR3 DNA: TGCGCGCTTGGACTAGCGGACGAGCAGTACTTC
V gene: TRBV29-1; D gene: .; clone size: .; J gene: TRBJ1-2; CDR3 protein: CSVEDLQGPRFNYGYTF; CDR3 DNA: TGCAGCGTTGAAGATCTGCAAGGGCCCCGATTCAACTATGGCTACACCTTC
V gene: TRBV5-1; D gene: TRBD1; clone size: .; J gene: TRBJ2-3; CDR3 protein: CASSLRDSRTDTQYF; CDR3 DNA: TGCGCCAGCAGCCTCCGGGACAGCCGCACAGATACGCAGTATTTT
V gene: TRBV5-1; D gene: TRBD1; clone size: .; J gene: TRBJ2-2; CDR3 protein: CASSSRTGANTGELFF; CDR3 DNA: TGCGCCAGCAGCAGTCGGACAGGGGCGAACACCGGGGAGCTGTTTTTT
V gene: TRBV30; D gene: .; clone size: .; J gene: TRBJ1-5; CDR3 protein: CAWSQGGSDQPQHF; CDR3 DNA: TGTGCCTGGAGTCAGGGAGGTTCGGATCAGCCCCAGCATTTT
V gene: TRBV6-5; D gene: .; clone size: .; J gene: TRBJ2-7; CDR3 protein: CARGGPRTGEQYF; CDR3 DNA: TGTGCCAGAGGAGGACCCCGGACGGGCGAGCAGTACTTC
V gene: TRBV19; D gene: .; clone size: .; J gene: TRBJ2-5; CDR3 protein: CASSPATGPVQETQYF; CDR3 DNA: TGTGCCAGTAGTCCCGCGACAGGTCCGGTTCAAGAGACCCAGTACTTC
V gene: TRBV7-3; D gene: .; clone size: .; J gene: TRBJ2-5; CDR3 protein: CASSLPPGTQYF; CDR3 DNA: TGTGCCAGCAGCTTACCCCCCGGGACCCAGTACTTC
V gene: TRBV30; D gene: TRBD1; clone size: .; J gene: TRBJ1-1; CDR3 protein: CAWSGTGGLGTEAFF; CDR3 DNA: TGTGCCTGGAGTGGGACAGGGGGACTAGGAACTGAAGCTTTCTTT
V gene: TRBV19; D gene: .; clone size: .; J gene: TRBJ1-1; CDR3 protein: CASSIGLGTANTEAFF; CDR3 DNA: TGTGCCAGTAGTATAGGGCTAGGGACGGCGAACACTGAAGCTTTCTTT
V gene: TRBV19; D gene: TRBD2; clone size: .; J gene: TRBJ2-1; CDR3 protein: CASTAGERNPYNEQFF; CDR3 DNA: TGTGCCAGTACAGCGGGAGAACGGAACCCCTACAATGAGCAGTTCTTC
V gene: TRBV27; D gene: .; clone size: .; J gene: TRBJ2-7; CDR3 protein: CASSYIQRDEQYF; CDR3 DNA: TGTGCCAGTAGCTATATTCAGAGGGACGAGCAGTACTTC
V gene: TRBV10-2; D gene: .; clone size: .; J gene: TRBJ1-2; CDR3 protein: CASSLIRGTGNYGYTF; CDR3 DNA: TGCGCCAGCAGCCTCATAAGGGGTACAGGCAACTATGGCTACACCTTC
V gene: TRBV30; D gene: TRBD1; clone size: once; J gene: TRBJ1-1; CDR3 protein: CAWSAGQGTEAFF; CDR3 DNA: TGTGCCTGGAGTGCTGGACAGGGAACTGAAGCTTTCTTT
V gene: TRBV28; D gene: TRBD1; clone size: .; J gene: TRBJ1-5; CDR3 protein: CASSRRQGVNQPQHF; CDR3 DNA: TGTGCCAGCAGTCGCAGACAGGGGGTTAATCAGCCCCAGCATTTT
V gene: TRBV6-1; D gene: .; clone size: .; J gene: TRBJ2-1; CDR3 protein: CASAPGKGYNEQFF; CDR3 DNA: TGTGCCAGCGCCCCAGGGAAAGGCTACAATGAGCAGTTCTTC